The present T cell receptor (beta chain) was sequenced within a study of T-cell memory formation after mild COVID-19. Study-level points and caveats: Researchers report contracting CD4+ clones mostly in CM and EM, with CD8+ clones in EMRA. SARS-CoV-2 specificity of second-wave clones peaking day 37 was unconfirmed.

The CDR3 contains 14 residues. Germline values: CDR1 SGDLS, CDR2 YYNGEE. J lost 3 bases, V lost 3 bases, and 3 bases had no gene match. This clonotype was seen a few times. The antigen is unknown. 5'RACE, which relied on constant-segment primers, yielded TCR alpha and TCR beta cDNA libraries carrying sample barcodes and UMIs. TCRdb used MiXCR to reprocess the 5' RACE reads, holding one entry per CDR3 protein. The data show a few hundred thousand distinct CDR3 sequences, 20% to 25% seen once. Sequencing was performed on PBMCs or a T cell subset sorted from them (not recorded which). The J gene is TRBJ1-5, the V gene TRBV9, with 7 bases aligning to TRBD1. The sequence came from an adult woman who had mild COVID-19 (a few samples of this study predate the infection). Cell type and time point are not known. DNA for the CDR3: TGTGCCAGCAGCGGTACAGGGGCCAATCAGCCCCAGCATTTT. Residues: CASSGTGANQPQHF.